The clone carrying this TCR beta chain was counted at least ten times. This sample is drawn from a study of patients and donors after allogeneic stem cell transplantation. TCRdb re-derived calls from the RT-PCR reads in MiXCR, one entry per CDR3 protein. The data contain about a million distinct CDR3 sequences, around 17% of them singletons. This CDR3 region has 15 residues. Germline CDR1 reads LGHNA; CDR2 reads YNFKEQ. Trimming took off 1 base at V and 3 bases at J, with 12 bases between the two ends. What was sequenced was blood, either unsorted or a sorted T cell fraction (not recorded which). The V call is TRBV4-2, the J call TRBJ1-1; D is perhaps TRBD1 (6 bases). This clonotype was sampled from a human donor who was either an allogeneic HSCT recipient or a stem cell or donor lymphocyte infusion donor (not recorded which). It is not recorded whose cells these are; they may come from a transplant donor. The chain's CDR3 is CASSQARGQDTEAFF. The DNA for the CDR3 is TGTGCCAGCAGCCAAGCCCGGGGGCAGGACACTGAAGCTTTCTTT.